Listed below are T cell receptor beta chains from one sample, sequenced in a study of blood T cell repertoires in COVID-19. Repertoires were generated with immunoSEQ multiplex PCR, while TCRdb's copy carries only in-frame clones and drops some. The repertoire holds 200,000 to 300,000 clones, with 84% as singletons. Sequenced sample: peripheral blood. The receptor source for this set is a man aged 50 or older with acute or convalescent COVID-19. Both conserved end residues are part of each CDR3. D genes are given only for firm matches. Expanded clones get a size class; other rows say once, few or many, or leave the size out.

J gene | clone size | D gene | V gene | CDR3 DNA | CDR3 protein
TRBJ2-2 | - | TRBD1 | TRBV14 | TGTGCCAGCAGCCACCGGGACAGACCGACCGGGGAGCTGTTTTTT | CASSHRDRPTGELFF
TRBJ2-7 | many | - | TRBV24-1 | TGTGCCACCAACCCAAATGGCGGGGAGCGGGACAAGCTGGAGCAGTACTTC | CATNPNGGERDKLEQYF
TRBJ1-2 | - | - | TRBV18 | TGTGCCAGCTCACCGGTCTCGACAGGCCTCTATGGCTACACCTTC | CASSPVSTGLYGYTF
TRBJ1-6 | - | TRBD1 | TRBV9 | TGTGCCAGCAGCGAAGACAGGGTGTTGAGTAATTCACCCCTCCACTTT | CASSEDRVLSNSPLHF
TRBJ2-1 | - | - | TRBV7-3 | TGTGCCAGCAGGTTGGGGACTTCGGACTACAATGAGCAGTTCTTC | CASRLGTSDYNEQFF
TRBJ1-6 | - | TRBD1 | TRBV10-1 | TGCGCCAGCAGCGCGGGACAGGGACGATCCCTCCACTTT | CASSAGQGRSLHF
TRBJ2-7 | - | TRBD1 | TRBV12-3/TRBV12-4 | TGTGCCAGCTCTCAGGGGGCGGCCTACGAGCAGTACTTC | CASSQGAAYEQYF
TRBJ1-1 | - | TRBD1 | TRBV5-1 | TGCGCCAGCAGCCCGACAGGGGGCCCGAACACTGAAGCTTTCTTT | CASSPTGGPNTEAFF
TRBJ1-5 | - | - | TRBV12-3/TRBV12-4 | TGTGCCAGCAGTCCGCAGGAAAATCAGCCCCAGCATTTT | CASSPQENQPQHF
TRBJ1-5 | - | TRBD1 | TRBV15 | TGTGCCACCAGGCGACAGGGCCGGGGTCAGCCCCAGCATTTT | CATRRQGRGQPQHF
TRBJ2-7 | - | - | TRBV7-9 | TGTGCCAGCATCGACCAGGGCGTGGGGGAGCAGTACTTC | CASIDQGVGEQYF
TRBJ2-7 | few | TRBD2 | TRBV7-9 | TGTGCCAGCAGCTCGCCGGGACTAGCGGGAGAGTGGTACGAGCAGTACTTC | CASSSPGLAGEWYEQYF
TRBJ1-6 | - | TRBD1 | TRBV5-1 | TGCGCCAGCAGCCCTGGACAGGGCCGGTCACCCCTCCACTTT | CASSPGQGRSPLHF
TRBJ2-7 | - | - | TRBV10-3 | TGTGCCTCAAGGGGAGCGGGCTACTCCTACGAGCAGTACTTC | CASRGAGYSYEQYF
TRBJ1-5 | once | - | TRBV18 | TGTGCCAGCTCCCAGGACAGCGGGGGGCCCCAGCATTTT | CASSQDSGGPQHF
TRBJ2-5 | - | TRBD1 | TRBV7-3 | TGTGCCAGCAGCCCCGGACAGGGGCAAGAGACCCAGTACTTC | CASSPGQGQETQYF
TRBJ2-1 | - | TRBD1 | TRBV7-9 | TGTGCCAGCAGCCAACTACAGGGGCGCTCCTACAATGAGCAGTTCTTC | CASSQLQGRSYNEQFF
TRBJ1-2 | - | - | TRBV5-1 | TGCGCCAGCAGCTTGGCCGACGGAGACTATGGCTACACCTTC | CASSLADGDYGYTF
TRBJ2-7 | - | TRBD1 | TRBV27 | TGTGCCAGCAGGTTACAGGGGAAGACTGGCTACGAGCAGTACTTC | CASRLQGKTGYEQYF
TRBJ2-1 | - | TRBD2 | TRBV10-3 | TGTGCCATCAGTGAACAGGGGCCCGGGACTAGCGGGAGTTCGGCTGAGCAGTTCTTC | CAISEQGPGTSGSSAEQFF
TRBJ1-1 | - | - | TRBV14 | TGTGCCAGCAGGGCAGGATCGAACACTGAAGCTTTCTTT | CASRAGSNTEAFF
TRBJ1-3 | - | TRBD1 | TRBV6-5 | TGTGCCAGCAGTTACTCCGGGGCCAGGGGGGACACCATATATTTT | CASSYSGARGDTIYF
TRBJ1-6 | - | - | TRBV6-5 | TGTGCCAGCAGTCATACAGGTGTGGGTAATTCACCCCTCCACTTT | CASSHTGVGNSPLHF
TRBJ1-5 | - | - | TRBV28 | TGTGCCAGCTCAGGTCAGCCCCAGCATTTT | CASSGQPQHF
TRBJ1-2 | - | - | TRBV5-1 | TGCGCCAGCACCCCCCGGTTCAGGGGCGATGGCTACACCTTC | CASTPRFRGDGYTF
TRBJ1-5 | - | - | TRBV19 | TGTGCCAGTAGCACTCAGGTCCAGCCCCAGCATTTT | CASSTQVQPQHF
TRBJ2-7 | - | TRBD1 | TRBV24-1 | TGTGCCACCAGGCTTGGACAGGCCAGCTCCTACGAGCAGTACTTC | CATRLGQASSYEQYF
TRBJ2-6 | - | - | TRBV4-1 | TGCGCCAGCTCGGTTACTGGGGCCAACGTCCTGACTTTC | CASSVTGANVLTF
TRBJ2-3 | - | TRBD2 | TRBV9 | TGTGCCAGCAGCGTAGGAGCGGGGGCGTCCACAGATACGCAGTATTTT | CASSVGAGASTDTQYF
TRBJ1-3 | - | - | TRBV2 | TGTGCCAGCAGTAAATCGGACAGTGGCTCTGGAAACACCATATATTTT | CASSKSDSGSGNTIYF
TRBJ1-4 | - | TRBD1 | TRBV10-3 | TGTGCCATCAGTGAGTCGCCAGGGGGCTTTGAAAAACTGTTTTTT | CAISESPGGFEKLFF
TRBJ2-1 | - | - | TRBV9 | TGTGCCAGCACCCCCAGGGTGAGCTCCTACAATGAGCAGTTCTTC | CASTPRVSSYNEQFF
TRBJ1-1 | few | TRBD1 | TRBV5-8 | TGTGCCAGCAGTCAACAGGGGAACGCTGAAGCTTTCTTT | CASSQQGNAEAFF
TRBJ1-1 | - | - | TRBV3-1/TRBV3-2 | TGTGCCAGCAGCCAGAGAGGGCTTGGCACTGAAGCTTTCTTT | CASSQRGLGTEAFF
TRBJ2-5 | - | TRBD1 | TRBV3-1/TRBV3-2 | TGTGCCAGCAGCCTCCAGACAGGGCAAGAGACCCAGTACTTC | CASSLQTGQETQYF
TRBJ2-1 | - | TRBD2 | TRBV27 | TGTGCCAGCAGTCCCCCAGGACTAGCGAATTACAATGAGCAGTTCTTC | CASSPPGLANYNEQFF
TRBJ1-5 | - | TRBD1 | TRBV5-6 | TGTGCCAGCAGCCGACAGGGGGAGGATCAGCCCCAGCATTTT | CASSRQGEDQPQHF
TRBJ1-2 | - | - | TRBV11-3 | TGTGCCAGCACCCCTGGAACAGGGATCGATGGCTACACCTTC | CASTPGTGIDGYTF